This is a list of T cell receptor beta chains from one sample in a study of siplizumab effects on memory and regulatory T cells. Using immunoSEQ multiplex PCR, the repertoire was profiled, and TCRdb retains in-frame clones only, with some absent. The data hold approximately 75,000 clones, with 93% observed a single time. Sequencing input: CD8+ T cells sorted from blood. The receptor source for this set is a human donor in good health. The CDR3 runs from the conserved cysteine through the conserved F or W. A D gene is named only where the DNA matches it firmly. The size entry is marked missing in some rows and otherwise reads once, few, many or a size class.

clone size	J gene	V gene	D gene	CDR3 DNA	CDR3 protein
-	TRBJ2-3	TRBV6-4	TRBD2	TGTGCCAGCAGTGACTCTAGCGGGGGGCTCACAGATACGCAGTATTTT	CASSDSSGGLTDTQYF
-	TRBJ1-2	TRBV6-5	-	TGTGCCAGCAGTTACCAGGAAAACTATGGCTACACCTTC	CASSYQENYGYTF
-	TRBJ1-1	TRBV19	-	TGTGCCAGTAGTATAGGAGGGAGGGTTAGTGAAGCTTTCTTT	CASSIGGRVSEAFF
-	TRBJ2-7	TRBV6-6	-	TGTGCCAGCACCTATCTTGTCGAGCAGTACTTC	CASTYLVEQYF
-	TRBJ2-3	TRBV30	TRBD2	TGTGCCTGGAACAGCGGGGGGGCGAAGTATTTT	CAWNSGGAKYF
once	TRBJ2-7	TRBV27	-	TGTGCCAGCAGTTTTTACAACTCCTACGAGCAGTACTTC	CASSFYNSYEQYF
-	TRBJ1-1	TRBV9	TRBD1	TGTGCCAGCAGCCCCCGGACAGGGCCCGAGGGCACTGAAGCTTTCTTT	CASSPRTGPEGTEAFF
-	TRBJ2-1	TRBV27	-	TGTGCCAGCAGTTTAGGCGGGGTTAATGAGCAGTTCTTC	CASSLGGVNEQFF
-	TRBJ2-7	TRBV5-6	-	TGTGCCAGCAGCTTGGCACAGGCCTACGAGCAGTACTTC	CASSLAQAYEQYF
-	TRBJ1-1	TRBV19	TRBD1	TGTGCCAGTAGTATGGGACAGGGGTTGACTGAAGCTTTCTTT	CASSMGQGLTEAFF
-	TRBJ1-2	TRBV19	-	TGTGCCAGTACCCTCCTCGGCGGCGAGATGGTTAATGGCTACACCTTC	CASTLLGGEMVNGYTF
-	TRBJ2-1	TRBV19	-	TGTGCCAGTAGTGCAGCGACCTCCTACAATGAGCAGTTCTTC	CASSAATSYNEQFF
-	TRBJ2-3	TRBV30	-	TGTGCCTGGAGTACCGGGACGACGACTAGCACAGATACGCAGTATTTT	CAWSTGTTTSTDTQYF
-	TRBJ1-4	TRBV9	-	TGTGCCAGCAGCGAGGCGGGTGGGGATGAAAAACTGTTTTTT	CASSEAGGDEKLFF
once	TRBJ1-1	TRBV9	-	TGTGCCAGCAGTATTGAGGGGTATTTGGAGAACACTGAAGCTTTCTTT	CASSIEGYLENTEAFF
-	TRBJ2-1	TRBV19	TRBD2	TGTGCCAGTAGTATCTCGGGGGGGGATGAGCAGTTCTTC	CASSISGGDEQFF
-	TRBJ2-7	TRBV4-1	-	TGCGCCAGCAGCCATCCAGGACTGACTGGGGTCGAGCAGTACTTC	CASSHPGLTGVEQYF
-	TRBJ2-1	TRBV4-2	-	TGTGCCAGCAGCCAAGATATTTATTGGGGGTCACAAAATGAGCAGTTCTTC	CASSQDIYWGSQNEQFF
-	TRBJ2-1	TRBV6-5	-	TGTGCCAGCAGTTACAACCGGGACTACAATGAGCAGTTCTTC	CASSYNRDYNEQFF
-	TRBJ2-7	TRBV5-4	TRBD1	TGTGCCAGCAGCTTCCCCGACAGGGGAAGCTACGAGCAGTACTTC	CASSFPDRGSYEQYF
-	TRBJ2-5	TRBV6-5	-	TGTGCCAGCATCTGGGGGGAGACCCAGTACTTC	CASIWGETQYF
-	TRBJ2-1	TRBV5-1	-	TGCGCCAGCAGTGAGGGACTCAGCTCCTACAATGAGCAGTTCTTC	CASSEGLSSYNEQFF
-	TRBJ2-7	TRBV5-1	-	TGCGCCAGCAGCTTGGGGTCCAGCTCCTACGAGCAGTACTTC	CASSLGSSSYEQYF
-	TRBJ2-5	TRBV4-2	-	TGTGCCAGCAGCCAAGCCGACGACGAAGAGACCCAGTACTTC	CASSQADDEETQYF
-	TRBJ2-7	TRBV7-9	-	TGTGCCAGCAGTTCCCAACCCTCCTACGAGCAGTACTTC	CASSSQPSYEQYF
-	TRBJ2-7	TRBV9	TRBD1	TGTGCCAGCAGCTCAGGGACAGCCCCCTACGAGCAGTACTTC	CASSSGTAPYEQYF
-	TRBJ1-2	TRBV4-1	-	TGCGCCAGCAGCCAAGATCCGGGAGGGGCCTATGGCTACACCTTC	CASSQDPGGAYGYTF
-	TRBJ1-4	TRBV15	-	TGTGCCACCAGCAGAGTTCCGATACTAATCGAAAAACTGTTTTTT	CATSRVPILIEKLFF
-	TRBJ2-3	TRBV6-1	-	TGTGCCAGCAGTGTGGCGGACCAGGACGCTCATACGCAGTATTTT	CASSVADQDAHTQYF
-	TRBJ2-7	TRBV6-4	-	TGTGCCAGCAGTGAGGTTTTTGGGGGCGAGCAGTACTTC	CASSEVFGGEQYF
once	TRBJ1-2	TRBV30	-	TGTGCCTGGAGTCTCCGGACAGAAACCGATCTCTATGGCTACACCTTC	CAWSLRTETDLYGYTF
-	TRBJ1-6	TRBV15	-	TGTGCCACCAGCAGAGAACAACAGGCGGACTATAATTCACCCCTCCACTTT	CATSREQQADYNSPLHF
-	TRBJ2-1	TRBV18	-	TGTGCCAGCTCCCCAGGACTCTACAATGAGCAGTTCTTC	CASSPGLYNEQFF
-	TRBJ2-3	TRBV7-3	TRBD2	TGTGCCAGCAGCACCACTAGCGGCCTCACAGATACGCAGTATTTT	CASSTTSGLTDTQYF
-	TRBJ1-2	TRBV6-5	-	TGTGCCAGCAGTCTGACAGACGAAGACTATGGCTACACCTTC	CASSLTDEDYGYTF
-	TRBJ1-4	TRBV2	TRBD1	TGTGCCAGCTTCGGGACAGGGGTACCAACTAATGAAAAACTGTTTTTT	CASFGTGVPTNEKLFF
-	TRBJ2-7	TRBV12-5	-	TGTGCTAGTGGCCATGGGGACCCTGAAGGCGAGCAGTACTTC	CASGHGDPEGEQYF
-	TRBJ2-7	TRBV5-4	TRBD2	TGTGCCAGCAGCACGGGACTATCCTTGGCCTCCGAGCAGTACTTC	CASSTGLSLASEQYF
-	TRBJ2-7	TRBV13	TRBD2	TGTGCCAGCAGCACCGCCCTAGCGGGGGACCCCTACGAGCAGTACTTC	CASSTALAGDPYEQYF